This T cell receptor beta chain was captured by sequencing in a study of shared clonotypes between healthy human individuals (dated by TCRdb to 2018 to 2020). General notes on the study: A few men and a couple of women, aged 18 to 49 years, made up the cohort. To increase sequencing depth and limit assay-specific biases, TCR repertoire library preparation and sequencing were carried out by different laboratories using diverse techniques. For each donor, CD4 naive and CD4 memory were each run on three plates, CD8 naive on two plates, and CD8 memory on one plate. To estimate repertoire size and how much clonotypes are shared between individuals, the study performed deep sequencing of blood TCR repertoires from a few healthy adults. Between about 0.94 and 8.9 billion PBMCs per donor were obtained by leukapheresis. Overall results and qualifications from the work: Based on pairwise subsampling, the degree of clonotype sharing among donors was expected to be affected by sequencing depth. Naive subsets generally had larger estimated clonotype richness than memory subsets. Sharing across a handful of donors was observed for around 5% of naive CD4, 3% to 3.5% of naive CD8, about 2.3% of memory CD4, and around 0.4% of memory CD8 clonotypes. Clonotypes shared by all four sorted-subset donors showed higher generation probabilities than non-shared clonotypes. Rarefaction of sorted-subset datasets indicated incomplete sequencing despite the large sequencing depth. Because the study included only a small number of donors, the genetic and exposure-history diversity represented was limited. Sampling was restricted to blood, and TCR repertoires in tissues likely differ from the TCR repertoires found in blood.

Healthy HIV-negative adults with no recently reported acute infections or vaccinations were included as donors. Only Caucasian adults living in Nashville, Tennessee, USA were represented among the donors. CD4+ T cells were enriched by magnetic negative selection; naive cells were then positively selected on CD45RA, and the negative fraction formed the memory subset. After blood collection by leukapheresis, PBMCs were isolated using Ficoll-Histopaque density gradient centrifugation and then cryopreserved in the vapor phase of liquid nitrogen. Purity and quantity of every magnetically sorted T cell population were checked by analytical flow cytometry. Genomic DNA was isolated from each sorted fraction and quantified by UV absorbance on a Nanodrop 2000c. As regards this clone: No antigen is known for it. No quality values exist for individual bases; no much larger clone is one base distant.

Including the terminal cysteine and phenylalanine, the CDR3 comprises 16 residues. The entry retains the CDR3 DNA only, 48 bases that are in frame from base 1. Taken from the germline V gene, the CDR1 and CDR2 loops are SGHRS and YFSETQ. Deletion took 0 bases off V and 4 bases off J, with a span of 14 bases between the germline ends. Using the deep immunoSEQ assay, multiplex PCR amplified TCR CDR3 regions from genomic DNA. Genomic DNA extracted from each cell subset was distributed evenly over all wells of several immunoSEQ 96-well plates, and each plate served as one replicate. For sorted subsets, 150 to 250 ng genomic DNA, equal to approximately 30,000 T cell genomes, was loaded into each replicate PCR. Purified libraries were measured with a Qubit 3.0 fluorometer, size-checked on a Bioanalyzer 2100, and measured again with the KAPA Library Quantification kit. Every immunoSEQ 96-well plate was sequenced on a separate single-read 150-cycle Illumina NextSeq 550 flow cell. Per the authors' processing: Because the immunoSEQ output held only junctional sequences and lacked quality scores, the filtering could not match the filtering applied to full-length reads. To assign V/J genes and CDR3, sequences were annotated using PyIR, a Python wrapper for IgBLAST v1.9, with IMGT germline references. Reads with weak V/J assignments (E-value above 1e-6), missing CDR3, stop codons, out-of-frame junctions, or ambiguous translated residues were removed. V3J clonotypes were defined as sequences sharing an identical inferred V gene, J gene, and CDR3 amino acid sequence. To compute the percentage overlap between repertoires, the number of shared unique clonotypes was divided by the size of the smaller repertoire. Richness of each repertoire was evaluated using RTK rarefaction, the Chao1 estimator, and Recon v2.1 estimates of unobserved clonotypes. OLGA was used to compute generation probabilities for all TCRbeta clonotypes that the gDNA method yielded from four donors. As stored in TCRdb, this immuneACCESS dataset retains in-frame rearrangements with V and J assigned. A fraction of the clones does not appear; measured against another copy, unresolved V genes explain less than half of the discrepancy, and the remainder lacks a known reason. That table gives V, J and clone size, and the DNA gave D and trimming. The sample contains about 1.5 million clones, approximately 98% of them found a single time. The top ten constitute 0.45% of the sample.

The clonotype originates from a young man in good health. The sequence joins TRBV5-1 to TRBJ2-1, with TRBD2 perhaps the D gene, on 6 matching bases. The sequenced sample consisted of naive CD4+ T cells sorted from blood. The sample's cell subset or site label, decoded: CD45RA+ positively selected. For the CDR3, the sequence is CASSLVVASEYNEQFF. The DNA is TGCGCCAGCAGCTTGGTGGTGGCTAGCGAGTACAATGAGCAGTTCTTC. The full variable domain, with segments outside the CDR3 supplied by the reference TRBV5-1 and TRBJ2-1 proteins, appears as KAGVTQTPRYLIKTRGQQVTLSCSPISGHRSVSWYQQTPGQGLQFLFEYFSETQRNKGNFPGRFSGRQFSNSRSEMNVSTLELGDSALYLCASSLVVASEYNEQFFGPGTRLTVL.